The T cell receptor beta chain described here comes from a study of response to subunit inactivated influenza vaccine. Study findings and constraints: Authors proposed each seasonal influenza vaccination draws in few new T cells.

TCRdb reprocessed the RT-PCR reads with MiXCR, giving one entry per CDR3 protein. The sample consists of about 780,000 distinct CDR3 sequences, under 20% of them appearing once. The J segment lost 4 bases and the V segment lost 4 bases, leaving 10 bases of the junction unmatched. CDR1 is MDHEN and CDR2 is SYDVKM in the germline V gene. This CDR3 spans 18 amino acids. On this clonotype itself: Its antigen is currently unknown.

V and J are TRBV28 and TRBJ2-1; 13 nucleotides line up with TRBD2. This sample comprised PBMCs from blood, obtained more than 4 days after vaccination. This TCR came from a man aged 45-65 years who received an inactivated influenza vaccine. The CDR3 spells CASSSSTGLAGRYNEQFF. CDR3 nucleotide sequence: TGTGCCAGCAGTTCCTCAACGGGACTAGCGGGGAGATACAATGAGCAGTTCTTC.